One sample yielded the 19 T cell receptor beta chains listed below, sequenced in a study of blood T cell repertoires in COVID-19. Some clones are missing from TCRdb's copy, which holds only in-frame ones; the method was immunoSEQ multiplex PCR. The repertoire holds 90,000 or so clones, with roughly 83% as singletons. The source material was peripheral blood. The receptors derive from a human donor in a cohort sampled during active COVID-19.

This clone was detected a few times. The J gene is TRBJ2-7, the V gene TRBV7-9, with no clear D. Trimming stripped 3 bases from V and 5 bases from J, with 14 bases between. Germline V gene sequence: CDR1 SEHNR, CDR2 FQNEAQ (reference sequence). This CDR3 has 14 residues. CDR3 in DNA: TGTGCCAGCAGCTTTCACGGAGTGGGTAACGAGCAGTACTTC. Amino acid sequence: CASSFHGVGNEQYF.

The gene calls are TRBV6-5 and TRBJ2-7, with no clear D. This CDR3 has 14 amino acids. Looked up from germline, CDR1 is MNHEY and CDR2 is SVGAGI. Trimming removed 5 bases at V and 6 bases at J, with 17 bases between. The CDR3, as DNA: TGTGCCAGCAGTCCGTTAAGCGCAATCAGCGAGCAGTACTTC. Its translation is CASSPLSAISEQYF.

This chain links TRBV9 with TRBJ2-3; 8 bases match TRBD2. J gave up 4 bases and V 4 bases, and 8 bases lay outside the gene matches. Germline lookup yields CDR1 SGDLS and CDR2 YYNGEE. The CDR3 runs to 15 residues. CDR3 DNA sequence: TGTGCCAGCAGCCTACGGACGGGGGGGGCAGATACGCAGTATTTT. Protein product: CASSLRTGGADTQYF.

The chain joins TRBV18 to TRBJ1-1, with 11 bases fitting TRBD1. The CDR3 is 17 residues long. The J segment lost 1 base and the V segment lost 3 bases, leaving 7 bases of the junction unmatched. Germline CDR1 reads KGHSH; CDR2 reads LQKENI. As DNA, the CDR3 is TGTGCCAGCTCACCGCAGGGACAGGGGGTCGAGAACACTGAAGCTTTCTTT. Its translation: CASSPQGQGVENTEAFF.

The genes are TRBV6-6 and TRBJ2-7; D is unresolved. Trimming cost V 4 bases and J 6 bases, with 10 bases left between them. The CDR3 covers 12 residues. Germline V gene lookup returns CDR1 MNHNY and CDR2 SVGAGI (reference sequence). As DNA, the CDR3 is TGTGCCAGCAGTTCCCCTCCCGGCGAGCAGTACTTC. It codes for CASSSPPGEQYF.

V is TRBV14 and J is TRBJ2-1; D perhaps matches TRBD2 (5 bases). Trimming pared 0 bases from V and 0 bases from J, leaving 18 bases between. CDR3 length: 19 residues. The germline V gene has CDR1 SGHDN and CDR2 FVKESK. This chain's CDR3 is CASSQDWRVAASSYNEQFF. The CDR3 region has the DNA TGTGCCAGCAGCCAAGACTGGCGGGTGGCGGCTAGCTCCTACAATGAGCAGTTCTTC.

J is TRBJ1-6 and V is TRBV30; unclear D gene. V lost 1 base and J 10 bases, leaving 17 bases between the germline ends. This CDR3 has 15 amino acids. CDR1 and CDR2 from the germline V gene are GTSNPN and SVGIG (reference sequence). The CDR3 region has the DNA TGTGCCTGGAGTGGTTCGGGAGGGTATGACTCACCCCTCCACTTT. This codes for CAWSGSGGYDSPLHF.

This clone has a handful of counts. The V and J genes are TRBV20-1 and TRBJ2-7; 7 bases match TRBD1. V dropped 3 bases and J dropped 5; count of bases not matched to a gene: 4. The length of the CDR3 is 12 residues. Germline CDR1 reads DFQATT; CDR2 reads SNEGSKA (reference sequence). CDR3 nucleotide sequence: TGCAGTGCTAGTGAGGGGGCAAACGAGCAGTACTTC. It encodes CSASEGANEQYF.

This chain uses TRBV9 with TRBJ1-5, with D perhaps TRBD1 (5 bases). There are 12 residues in the CDR3. Germline CDR1 and CDR2: SGDLS and YYNGEE. Trimming took 4 bases from V and 4 from J, leaving 6 bases between them. For the CDR3, the DNA is TGTGCCAGCAGCAAGGGGAATCAGCCCCAGCATTTT. Amino acids: CASSKGNQPQHF.

This chain joins TRBV19 and TRBJ1-4; D is uncertain. CDR3 length equals 13 residues. The germline V and J ends were trimmed by 5 bases and 4 bases, with 8 bases remaining between them. Germline assignment: CDR1 LNHDA and CDR2 SQIVND (reference sequence). CDR3 protein: CASSVRGNEKLFF. CDR3 sequence (DNA): TGTGCCAGTAGTGTCCGGGGTAATGAAAAACTGTTTTTT.

The rearrangement joins TRBV5-1 to TRBJ2-1; tentatively, D is TRBD2 (7 bases). Trimming pared 4 bases from V and 13 bases from J, leaving 21 bases between. The CDR3 is 14 amino acids. Germline CDR1 SGHRS, CDR2 YFSETQ. The CDR3 DNA reads as TGCGCCAGCAGCACCTCGGGTCGAGGGGGGGAACAGTTCTTC. Its translation: CASSTSGRGGEQFF.

The V call is TRBV5-1, the J call TRBJ2-2; D is undetermined. The length of the CDR3 is 16 residues. The V end lost 0 bases, the J end lost 6 bases, and 15 bases lay between the germline ends. The V gene's germline CDR1 is SGHRS and CDR2 YFSETQ. The CDR3 bases are TGCGCCAGCAGCTTGGACGGGTGGTTAGACTCCGGGGAGCTGTTTTTT. Protein product: CASSLDGWLDSGELFF.

V gene TRBV6-4 combines with J gene TRBJ1-2, with 8 bases that match TRBD1. The trim removed 6 bases at V and 8 bases at J, leaving 8 bases unmatched. The CDR3 consists of 13 residues. Germline assignment: CDR1 MRHNA and CDR2 SNTAGT. The CDR3 protein is CASRNGQGEGYTF. In DNA form, the CDR3 reads TGTGCCAGCAGAAACGGACAGGGCGAGGGCTACACCTTC.

J is TRBJ1-5 and V is TRBV2; D is possibly TRBD1 (6 bases). Trimming took off 9 bases at V and 3 bases at J, with 12 bases between the two ends. Germline CDR1 reads SNHLY; CDR2 reads FYNNEI. This CDR3 comprises 13 residues. CDR3 sequence (DNA): TGTGCCAGTAACCGGGACAACAATCAGCCCCAGCATTTT. As protein: CASNRDNNQPQHF.

This sequence joins TRBV5-1 and TRBJ2-2; 7 positions match TRBD1. CDR3 size: 16 residues. V lost 0 bases to trimming and J lost 7 bases; unmatched junction nucleotides: 9. The germline gives CDR1 SGHRS, CDR2 YFSETQ. The CDR3 sequence is CASSLATTGELGELFF. The CDR3 DNA reads TGCGCCAGCAGCTTGGCAACTACAGGGGAACTCGGGGAGCTGTTTTTT.

V is TRBV4-2 and J is TRBJ2-3, with 7 nucleotides matching TRBD1. The CDR3 runs to 19 residues. V trimming: 3 bases; J trimming: 3 bases; junction bases outside the gene matches: 18. Germline V gene data show CDR1 as LGHNA and CDR2 as YNFKEQ. The CDR3 DNA reads TGTGCCAGCAGCCATCACCGGGACAGCAGATCTTTCGAAACAGATACGCAGTATTTT. It specifies CASSHHRDSRSFETDTQYF.

The chain uses TRBV3-1 (or the pseudogene TRBV3-2) and TRBJ2-1, with 8 bases aligning to TRBD2. CDR3 length: 15 amino acids. The V gene end was trimmed by 4 bases and the J gene end by 9 bases; junction bases not matched to a gene: 11. Germline V gene sequence: CDR1 LGHDT, CDR2 YNNKEL (reference sequence). In DNA form, the CDR3 reads TGTGCCAGCAGCCTTCAACACGGGGGGGCGGCTGAGCAGTTCTTC. Encoded protein: CASSLQHGGAAEQFF.

This chain joins TRBV6-6 and TRBJ1-5; possibly TRBD1 for D (5 bases). Trimming took off 3 bases at V and 3 bases at J, with 9 bases between the two ends. The germline gives CDR1 MNHNY, CDR2 SVGAGI (reference sequence). The CDR3 runs 14 residues. The CDR3 DNA follows: TGTGCCAGCAGTTATCAGGGCTACAATCAGCCCCAGCATTTT. It yields the protein CASSYQGYNQPQHF.

The V gene is TRBV10-3, the J gene TRBJ2-7, with TRBD1 matching over 7 bases. V shed 4 bases, J shed 0 bases, and the junction held 6 bases outside the gene matches. The CDR3 contains 15 residues. The germline gives CDR1 ENHRY, CDR2 SYGVKD. For the CDR3, the DNA is TGTGCCATCAGTGGGGCAGGGGGAAGCTCCTACGAGCAGTACTTC. Amino acid sequence: CAISGAGGSSYEQYF.